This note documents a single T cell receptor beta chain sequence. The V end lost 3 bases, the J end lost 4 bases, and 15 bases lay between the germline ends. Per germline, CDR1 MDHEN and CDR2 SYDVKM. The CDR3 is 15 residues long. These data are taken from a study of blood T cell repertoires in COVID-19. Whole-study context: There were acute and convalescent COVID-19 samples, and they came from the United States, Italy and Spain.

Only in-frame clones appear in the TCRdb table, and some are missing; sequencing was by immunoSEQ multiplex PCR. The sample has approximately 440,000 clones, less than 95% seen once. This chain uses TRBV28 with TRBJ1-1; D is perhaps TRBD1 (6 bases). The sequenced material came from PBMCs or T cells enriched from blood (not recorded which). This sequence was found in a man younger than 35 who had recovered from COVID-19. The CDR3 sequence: CASSFWRGGGTEAFF. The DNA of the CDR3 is TGTGCCAGCAGTTTTTGGCGGGGAGGGGGCACTGAAGCTTTCTTT.